Given below is one T cell receptor (beta chain) in context. This sample includes further DNA sequences coding for the same CDR3. The source of the sample is a study of shared clonotypes between healthy human individuals. Study at large: Plates per donor: three CD4 naive, three CD4 memory, two CD8 naive, one CD8 memory.

Looked up from germline, CDR1 is SGDLS and CDR2 is YYNGEE. The CDR3 consists of 14 residues. V shed 0 bases and J shed 2 bases, with 8 bases lying between them. Each cell subset's genomic DNA was divided evenly among several immunoSEQ plates. Replicate PCRs from sorted subsets contained roughly 190 ng DNA, which is some 30,000 T cell genomes. Authors' methods: ImmunoSEQ sequences covered only the junction and lacked quality scores; filtering therefore differed. Clones were read by immunoSEQ multiplex PCR, and TCRdb kept only the in-frame ones, dropping some. The V and J calls and clone size were taken over from that table, and D and trimming were inferred from the DNA. Among 2,500,000 or so clones, around nine tenths were seen once, and the ten largest hold around 0.14%.

V is TRBV9 and J is TRBJ1-1; D is unresolved. This sequence was found in a man between 18 and 29 years old in good health. The sample comprised naive CD4+ T cells sorted from blood. Documented subset: CD45RA+ positively selected. CDR3 DNA: TGTGCCAGCAGCGTAGCGGCAGCTAACACTGAAGCTTTCTTT. This sequence encodes CASSVAAANTEAFF.